Reported below is one T cell receptor beta chain. This clone was counted only a few times. No cognate antigen has been identified for it. One base away there is no much larger clone; base qualities are not given. The entire isolated RNA was reverse transcribed using the High Capacity cDNA Reverse Transcription Kit, and thus expressed TCRB transcripts were sequenced. Deep immunoSEQ sequencing was applied to naive, central memory and regulatory T cell samples, giving an average of around 4 million total reads per sample. After sorted cells were lysed in RLT buffer, RNA was extracted with DNase-treated RNeasy Micro or Mini kits, with the choice depending on cell number. To prevent cross-contamination, each cell subset was processed individually, whereas patient and healthy donor samples were processed jointly. The immunoSEQ multiplex PCR was used to amplify TCRB sequences from cDNA, generating 87-bp fragments that spanned the CDR3 region. Sequencing of the amplicons was done on the Illumina HiSeq platform. The study's own analysis went as follows. PCR bias was computationally corrected using synthetic template baselines, reads within Hamming distance 2 were collapsed, and singletons that could not be merged were discarded. Reads were aligned against IMGT to assign V, D and J genes, CDR3 length and insertions or deletions at six rearrangement sites. Within each subset, clonotype counts were normalized to sorted cell number, after which true diversity and Gini coefficients were computed with the tcR R package. The overlap coefficient, calculated on TCRB nucleotide sequences, was used to measure repertoire sharing. As a proxy for the pre-selection repertoire, out-of-frame TCRB sequences from naive cells were analyzed. TCRdb's version of the immuneACCESS table is confined to in-frame rearrangements and falls short of the full clone set. An unresolved V gene accounts for under half of the shortfall where checked; the remainder is of unknown origin. V, J and clone size reflect that table, while D and trimming were determined from the DNA. This sample lists 350,000 or so clones; roughly 21% were detected once. The top ten clones comprise 0.035% to 0.05% of the sample.

This sample was included in a study of beta chain features in type 1 diabetes (dated 2018 in TCRdb). For the study in its entirety: Patients and healthy donors did not differ in mean age, gender distribution, total cell number or subset yield. Regulatory and stem cell-like memory subsets were isolated from only 8 patients and 8 healthy donors, whereas naive and central memory subsets came from all 30 or so donors. In the study, recently diagnosed type 1 diabetes patients and matched healthy donors were compared on the TCRB repertoires of their sorted circulating CD4+ T cell subsets. Across all samples, some 99 million sorted cells were examined, and cell number per subset correlated strongly with RNA yield.

The investigation overall reported the following: Only small numbers of individuals were included in the HLA sub-analyses, which left unresolved whether HLA type had any influence on TCRB rearrangement. At VDJ recombination sites, type 1 diabetes patients had fewer insertions and more deleted nucleotides, which implies abnormalities in thymic rearrangement. Shorter templates might have been favored by PCR, but patient and control samples were amplified and corrected together, so both groups would have been affected equally by any skew. Sequencing cDNA rather than genomic DNA could over-represent highly expressing activated cells, although activation and CD3 levels did not differ between groups. Naive, central memory and regulatory TCRB repertoires appeared more similar among patients than among healthy donors. In all four CD4+ subsets, TCRB CDR3 length was moderately but significantly shorter in type 1 diabetes patients.

Each donor gave one peripheral blood draw, roughly 110 mL on average, collected into heparinised tubes. A BD FACSAria II and a panel including CD45RO, CCR7, CD25, CD127, CD95 and CD27 were used to sort naive, central memory, regulatory and stem cell-like memory CD4+ T cells. All sorted populations exceeded 98% purity. Right away, PBMCs were isolated by Lymphoprep density gradient centrifugation and were stained directly, with no culture step. So that batch effects would be minimized, each experiment stained and sorted samples in pairs, pairing one healthy donor with one patient. This TCR was sampled from a woman between 18 and 29 years old in good health. The sequencing sample was made of naive CD4+ T cells from blood. The sample's cell subset or site label is to be understood as: true naive CD4+ T cells.

The CDR3 protein sequence reads: CASSQADTQYF. The DNA sequence is TGTGCCAGCAGTCAGGCAGATACGCAGTATTTT. This sequence uses TRBV6-1 and TRBJ2-3; the D gene remains uncertain. From a lookup of the germline V gene, CDR1 and CDR2 are MNHNS and SASEGT. Including the terminal cysteine and phenylalanine, the CDR3 comprises 11 residues. Just CDR3 DNA is preserved here, 33 bases in frame from base 1. The trim is 5 bases for V and 4 bases for J, with a gap of 4 bases between the germline ends.